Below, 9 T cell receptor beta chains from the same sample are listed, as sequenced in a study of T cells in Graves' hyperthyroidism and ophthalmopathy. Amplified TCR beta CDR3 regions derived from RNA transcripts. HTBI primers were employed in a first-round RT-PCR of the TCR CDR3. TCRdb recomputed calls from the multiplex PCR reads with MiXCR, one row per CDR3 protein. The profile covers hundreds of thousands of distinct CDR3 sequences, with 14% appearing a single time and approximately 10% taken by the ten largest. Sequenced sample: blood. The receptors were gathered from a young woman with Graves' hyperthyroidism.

CDR3 nucleotides: TGCAGTGCTAGAGATTGGGCGGGAGGCCCCGGGGGTGAGCAGTACTTC. As protein: CSARDWAGGPGGEQYF. V gene TRBV20-1 combines with J gene TRBJ2-7; TRBD2 aligns across 8 bases. The J segment lost 7 bases and the V segment lost 0 bases, leaving 14 bases of the junction unmatched. CDR1 and CDR2 from the germline V gene are DFQATT and SNEGSKA (reference sequence). This CDR3 contains 16 residues.

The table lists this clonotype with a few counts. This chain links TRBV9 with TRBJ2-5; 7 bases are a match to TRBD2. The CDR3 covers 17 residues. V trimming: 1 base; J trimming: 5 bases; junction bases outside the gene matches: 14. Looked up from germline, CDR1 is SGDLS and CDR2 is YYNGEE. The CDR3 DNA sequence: TGTGCCAGCAGCGTATCGGATTTCCCAATCGGGAGGGAGACCCAGTACTTC. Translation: CASSVSDFPIGRETQYF.

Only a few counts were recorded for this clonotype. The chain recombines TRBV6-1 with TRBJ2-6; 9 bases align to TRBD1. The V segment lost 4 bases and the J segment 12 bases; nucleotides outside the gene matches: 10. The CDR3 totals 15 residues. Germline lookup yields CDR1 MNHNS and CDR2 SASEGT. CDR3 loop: CASSAPGQGFSVLTF. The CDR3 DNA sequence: TGTGCCAGCAGTGCCCCGGGACAGGGCTTCTCCGTCCTGACTTTC.

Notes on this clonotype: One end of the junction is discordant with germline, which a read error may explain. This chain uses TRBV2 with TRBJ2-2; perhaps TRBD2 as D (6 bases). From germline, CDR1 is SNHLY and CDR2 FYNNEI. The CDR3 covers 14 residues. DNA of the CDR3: TGTGCCAACAGTGAATGGAGGGACACCGGGGAGCTGTTTTTT. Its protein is CANSEWRDTGELFF.

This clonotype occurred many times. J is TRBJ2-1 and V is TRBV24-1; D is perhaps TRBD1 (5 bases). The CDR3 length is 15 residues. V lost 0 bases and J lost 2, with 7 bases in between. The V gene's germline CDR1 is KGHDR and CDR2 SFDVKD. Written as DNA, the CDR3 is TGTGCCACCAGTGATTTGCCAGGGACCTACAATGAGCAGTTCTTC. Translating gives CATSDLPGTYNEQFF.

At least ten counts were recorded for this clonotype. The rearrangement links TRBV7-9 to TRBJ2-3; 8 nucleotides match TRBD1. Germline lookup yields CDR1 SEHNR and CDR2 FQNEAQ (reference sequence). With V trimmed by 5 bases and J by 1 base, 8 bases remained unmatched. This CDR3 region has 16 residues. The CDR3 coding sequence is TGTGCCAGCAGCCAAGGGACAGGAGGACGCACAGATACGCAGTATTTT. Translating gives CASSQGTGGRTDTQYF.

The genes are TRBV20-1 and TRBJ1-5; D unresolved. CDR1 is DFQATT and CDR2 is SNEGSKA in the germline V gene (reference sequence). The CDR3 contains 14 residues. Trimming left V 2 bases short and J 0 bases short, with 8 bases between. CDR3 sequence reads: CSARRSGSNQPQHF. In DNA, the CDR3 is TGCAGTGCTAGACGATCAGGTAGCAATCAGCCCCAGCATTTT.

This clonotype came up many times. The CDR3 region is CASSQSSGTSGRGRVHNEQFF. The CDR3 nucleotides read TGTGCCAGCAGTCAATCCTCCGGGACTAGCGGGAGGGGGAGGGTGCACAATGAGCAGTTCTTC. V usage is TRBV7-9 and J usage is TRBJ2-1, with 16 bases lining up with TRBD2. V dropped 6 bases and J dropped 5; count of bases not matched to a gene: 19. CDR1 and CDR2 from the germline V gene are SEHNR and FQNEAQ (reference sequence). The CDR3 is 21 amino acids.

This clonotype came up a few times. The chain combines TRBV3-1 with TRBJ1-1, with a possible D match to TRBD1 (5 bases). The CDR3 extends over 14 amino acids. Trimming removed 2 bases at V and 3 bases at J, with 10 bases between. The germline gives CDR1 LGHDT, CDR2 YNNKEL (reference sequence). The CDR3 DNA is TGTGCCAGCAGCCAACCAGGGTTGGACACTGAAGCTTTCTTT. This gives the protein CASSQPGLDTEAFF.